Sequencing of this T cell receptor (beta chain) was carried out in a study of T cell repertoires in cytomegalovirus infection. This CDR3 is built from 15 residues. Germline loops: CDR1 SGHTA, CDR2 FQGNSA. V trimming: 5 bases; J trimming: 6 bases; junction bases outside the gene matches: 3. This clonotype was recorded many times. Each CDR3 protein gets one entry after TCRdb re-called the reads with MiXCR. The sample yields 300,000 to 400,000 distinct CDR3 sequences, 15% to 20% seen once. Sequencing was carried out using PBMCs. The chain has TRBV7-2 and TRBJ2-1, with 14 nucleotides matching TRBD2. This sequence originates from a human donor in good health (CMV status not recorded). Some clones in this sample may be carry-over from other donors' samples. Here the CDR3 DNA reads TGTGCCAGCAGCCCGGGGACTAGCGGGAGCAATGAGCAGTTCTTC. Encoded protein: CASSPGTSGSNEQFF.